A selection of T cell receptor beta chains follows, all from one sample in a study of Graves' ophthalmopathy and Graves' hyperthyroidism. MiXCR, applied by TCRdb to the multiplex PCR reads, yields one record per CDR3 protein. The sample shows 500,000 to 700,000 distinct CDR3 sequences, 20% to 25% of them seen only once. Material for sequencing was peripheral blood. The source is a woman between 18 and 30 years old with stable Graves' hyperthyroidism. Some clones in this sample may be carry-over from other donors' samples. Each CDR3 is given with its conserved first and last residue. A D gene is named only where the DNA matches it firmly. Clone sizes are given selectively: once, few, many, or a class where the clone is expanded.

J gene: TRBJ2-2
D gene: -
V gene: TRBV11-2
clone size: -
CDR3 protein: CASSSMAGAINTGELFF
CDR3 DNA: TGTGCCAGCAGCTCAATGGCTGGAGCTATTAACACCGGGGAGCTGTTTTTT

J gene: TRBJ2-7
D gene: TRBD2
V gene: TRBV9
clone size: many
CDR3 protein: CASSVAAGGPAEQYF
CDR3 DNA: TGTGCCAGCAGCGTAGCAGCGGGGGGCCCAGCCGAGCAGTACTTC

J gene: TRBJ2-5
D gene: -
V gene: TRBV6-5
clone size: many
CDR3 protein: CASSYGLDQYF
CDR3 DNA: TGTGCCAGCAGTTATGGGCTAGACCAGTACTTC

J gene: TRBJ2-7
D gene: TRBD1
V gene: TRBV18
clone size: many
CDR3 protein: CASSPAGTAVLYEQYF
CDR3 DNA: TGTGCCAGCTCACCAGCCGGGACAGCTGTTCTCTACGAGCAGTACTTC

J gene: TRBJ1-1
D gene: -
V gene: TRBV28
clone size: many
CDR3 protein: CASDGLKTEAFF
CDR3 DNA: TGTGCCAGCGACGGGCTGAAGACTGAAGCTTTCTTT

J gene: TRBJ2-5
D gene: -
V gene: TRBV6-5
clone size: -
CDR3 protein: CASSYSGGNQETQYF
CDR3 DNA: TGTGCCAGCAGTTACTCGGGGGGTAACCAAGAGACCCAGTACTTC

J gene: TRBJ2-7
D gene: -
V gene: TRBV11-3
clone size: many
CDR3 protein: CASRQIRDNSYEQYF
CDR3 DNA: TGTGCCAGCAGACAAATCCGGGACAACTCCTACGAGCAGTACTTC

J gene: TRBJ1-2
D gene: -
V gene: TRBV6-1
clone size: many
CDR3 protein: CASSQGSLYGYTF
CDR3 DNA: TGTGCCAGCAGTCAGGGTAGCCTCTATGGCTACACCTTC

J gene: TRBJ2-2
D gene: -
V gene: TRBV7-3
clone size: -
CDR3 protein: CASSLISGFTGELFF
CDR3 DNA: TGTGCCAGCAGCTTAATCTCAGGGTTCACCGGGGAGCTGTTTTTT

J gene: TRBJ2-5
D gene: TRBD2
V gene: TRBV2
clone size: -
CDR3 protein: CASLLAAQETQYF
CDR3 DNA: TGTGCCAGCCTACTAGCGGCCCAAGAGACCCAGTACTTC

J gene: TRBJ2-7
D gene: -
V gene: TRBV27
clone size: -
CDR3 protein: CASRGERKTYEQYF
CDR3 DNA: TGTGCCAGCAGGGGGGAAAGGAAAACCTACGAGCAGTACTTC

J gene: TRBJ2-7
D gene: TRBD1
V gene: TRBV28
clone size: -
CDR3 protein: CASRPLTGGAYEQYF
CDR3 DNA: TGTGCCAGCAGGCCTCTGACAGGGGGCGCGTACGAGCAGTACTTC

J gene: TRBJ1-6
D gene: -
V gene: TRBV6-5
clone size: many
CDR3 protein: CASSYGSTANSPLHF
CDR3 DNA: TGTGCCAGCAGTTACGGTTCGACAGCCAATTCACCCCTCCACTTT

J gene: TRBJ1-1
D gene: -
V gene: TRBV14
clone size: -
CDR3 protein: CASSPPLAAVGITEAFF
CDR3 DNA: TGTGCCAGCAGCCCTCCCTTAGCCGCGGTTGGTATAACTGAAGCTTTCTTT

J gene: TRBJ2-4
D gene: TRBD2
V gene: TRBV18
clone size: few
CDR3 protein: CASSPTGGAKNIQYF
CDR3 DNA: TGTGCCAGCTCACCAACGGGGGGGGCCAAAAACATTCAGTACTTC

J gene: TRBJ2-2
D gene: -
V gene: TRBV12-3/TRBV12-4
clone size: many
CDR3 protein: CASSPGRTGELFF
CDR3 DNA: TGTGCCAGCAGTCCGGGGCGGACCGGGGAGCTGTTTTTT

J gene: TRBJ1-5
D gene: -
V gene: TRBV12-5
clone size: -
CDR3 protein: CASGLVRSLGSWPQHF
CDR3 DNA: TGTGCTAGTGGTTTGGTACGGTCGTTAGGATCGTGGCCCCAGCATTTT

J gene: TRBJ1-1
D gene: -
V gene: TRBV28
clone size: -
CDR3 protein: CASQTVNTEAFF
CDR3 DNA: TGTGCCAGCCAGACCGTGAACACTGAAGCTTTCTTT

J gene: TRBJ2-2
D gene: TRBD2
V gene: TRBV2
clone size: few
CDR3 protein: CASIRAGGNTGELFF
CDR3 DNA: TGTGCCAGCATCCGAGCGGGGGGTAACACCGGGGAGCTGTTTTTT

J gene: TRBJ2-6
D gene: -
V gene: TRBV6-1
clone size: many
CDR3 protein: CASNTAAGANVLTF
CDR3 DNA: TGTGCCAGCAACACGGCGGCTGGGGCCAACGTCCTGACTTTC

J gene: TRBJ2-2
D gene: -
V gene: TRBV19
clone size: -
CDR3 protein: CASSRGPGELLF
CDR3 DNA: TGTGCCAGTAGTAGGGGGCCCGGGGAGCTGTTGTTT

J gene: TRBJ2-7
D gene: -
V gene: TRBV25-1
clone size: many
CDR3 protein: CASSVRVTSYEQYF
CDR3 DNA: TGTGCCAGCAGTGTCAGGGTAACCTCCTACGAGCAGTACTTC

J gene: TRBJ2-7
D gene: TRBD1
V gene: TRBV5-1
clone size: many
CDR3 protein: CASSFPGQGYTYEQYF
CDR3 DNA: TGCGCCAGCAGTTTTCCGGGACAGGGTTACACCTACGAGCAGTACTTC

J gene: TRBJ2-7
D gene: TRBD1
V gene: TRBV14
clone size: many
CDR3 protein: CASSPWAGGYEQYF
CDR3 DNA: TGTGCCAGCAGCCCTTGGGCAGGGGGCTACGAGCAGTACTTC

J gene: TRBJ2-5
D gene: -
V gene: TRBV6-1
clone size: -
CDR3 protein: CATSDNRVVETQYF
CDR3 DNA: TGTGCCACCAGTGATAACAGGGTGGTAGAGACCCAGTACTTC

J gene: TRBJ1-6
D gene: -
V gene: TRBV2
clone size: many
CDR3 protein: CASSEGRGGPLHF
CDR3 DNA: TGTGCCAGCAGTGAAGGGAGGGGGGGACCCCTCCACTTT

J gene: TRBJ1-1
D gene: TRBD1
V gene: TRBV6-5
clone size: many
CDR3 protein: CASSYGLQGSEAFF
CDR3 DNA: TGTGCCAGCAGTTACGGGTTACAGGGGAGTGAAGCTTTCTTT

J gene: TRBJ2-7
D gene: -
V gene: TRBV20-1
clone size: -
CDR3 protein: CSARDHVGDVNEQYF
CDR3 DNA: TGCAGTGCTAGAGATCATGTAGGGGACGTAAACGAGCAGTACTTC

J gene: TRBJ1-5
D gene: -
V gene: TRBV6-1
clone size: many
CDR3 protein: CASSAHWGGKNQPQHF
CDR3 DNA: TGTGCCAGCAGTGCGCACTGGGGGGGGAAGAATCAGCCCCAGCATTTT

J gene: TRBJ1-5
D gene: TRBD1
V gene: TRBV20-1
clone size: many
CDR3 protein: CSARQGASQPQHF
CDR3 DNA: TGCAGTGCTAGACAGGGGGCGAGTCAGCCCCAGCATTTT

J gene: TRBJ2-7
D gene: -
V gene: TRBV2
clone size: many
CDR3 protein: CASSVPREQYF
CDR3 DNA: TGTGCCAGCAGTGTGCCAAGGGAGCAGTACTTC

J gene: TRBJ2-7
D gene: -
V gene: TRBV11-2
clone size: many
CDR3 protein: CASSLVGIAGVYEQYF
CDR3 DNA: TGTGCCAGCAGCTTAGTCGGAATAGCAGGGGTGTACGAGCAGTACTTC

J gene: TRBJ1-2
D gene: -
V gene: TRBV12-5
clone size: many
CDR3 protein: CASGLDSPQF
CDR3 DNA: TGTGCTAGTGGCTTGGACTCCCCACAATTC

J gene: TRBJ2-4
D gene: -
V gene: TRBV13
clone size: many
CDR3 protein: CASSLQGGKNIQYF
CDR3 DNA: TGTGCCAGCAGCCTTCAGGGAGGCAAAAACATTCAGTACTTC

J gene: TRBJ1-6
D gene: -
V gene: TRBV7-2
clone size: -
CDR3 protein: CASRPGTLNSPLHF
CDR3 DNA: TGTGCCAGCAGACCGGGGACTCTCAATTCACCCCTCCACTTT

J gene: TRBJ1-1
D gene: -
V gene: TRBV20-1
clone size: many
CDR3 protein: CSADTGALTKPNTEAFF
CDR3 DNA: TGCAGTGCTGATACCGGGGCCCTGACAAAGCCGAACACTGAAGCTTTCTTT

J gene: TRBJ2-7
D gene: TRBD2
V gene: TRBV11-2
clone size: -
CDR3 protein: CASSLGTSGIAYEQYF
CDR3 DNA: TGTGCCAGCAGCTTAGGGACTAGCGGGATCGCCTACGAGCAGTACTTC

J gene: TRBJ1-2
D gene: -
V gene: TRBV20-1
clone size: many
CDR3 protein: CRPDGGGGYTF
CDR3 DNA: TGCAGGCCGGATGGGGGGGGTGGCTACACCTTC

J gene: TRBJ1-5
D gene: -
V gene: TRBV15
clone size: many
CDR3 protein: CATSRDQADQPQHF
CDR3 DNA: TGTGCCACCAGCAGAGATCAAGCGGATCAGCCCCAGCATTTT

J gene: TRBJ2-7
D gene: -
V gene: TRBV13
clone size: few
CDR3 protein: CASSPPWSSYEQYF
CDR3 DNA: TGTGCCAGCAGCCCCCCGTGGAGCTCCTACGAGCAGTACTTC

J gene: TRBJ2-5
D gene: TRBD2
V gene: TRBV18
clone size: -
CDR3 protein: CASSVAGTSGAGLETQYF
CDR3 DNA: TGTGCCAGCTCAGTCGCCGGGACTAGCGGGGCGGGGCTCGAGACCCAGTACTTC

J gene: TRBJ1-5
D gene: -
V gene: TRBV28
clone size: -
CDR3 protein: CASIQGTQPQHF
CDR3 DNA: TGTGCCAGCATTCAGGGGACTCAGCCCCAGCATTTT

J gene: TRBJ2-7
D gene: -
V gene: TRBV6-2/TRBV6-3
clone size: many
CDR3 protein: CASSYSTKKAASTPLEQYF
CDR3 DNA: TGTGCCAGCAGTTACTCGACAAAAAAAGCGGCGTCAACACCATTGGAGCAGTACTTC

J gene: TRBJ2-2
D gene: -
V gene: TRBV12-5
clone size: few
CDR3 protein: CASGLGDTANTGELFF
CDR3 DNA: TGTGCTAGTGGTTTGGGGGACACAGCGAACACCGGGGAGCTGTTTTTT

J gene: TRBJ1-2
D gene: -
V gene: TRBV2
clone size: many
CDR3 protein: CASSVEGASGYTF
CDR3 DNA: TGTGCCAGCAGTGTGGAGGGCGCAAGTGGCTACACCTTC

J gene: TRBJ2-2
D gene: -
V gene: TRBV6-1
clone size: -
CDR3 protein: CASSEVRGSNTGELFF
CDR3 DNA: TGTGCCAGCAGTGAAGTTCGGGGCAGCAACACCGGGGAGCTGTTTTTT

J gene: TRBJ2-5
D gene: TRBD1
V gene: TRBV6-5
clone size: many
CDR3 protein: CASSHIPGQGRETQYF
CDR3 DNA: TGTGCCAGCAGTCACATACCGGGACAGGGTCGTGAGACCCAGTACTTC

J gene: TRBJ1-1
D gene: -
V gene: TRBV7-2
clone size: -
CDR3 protein: CASSLDRVTTEAFF
CDR3 DNA: TGTGCCAGCAGCTTAGACAGAGTGACCACTGAAGCTTTCTTT

J gene: TRBJ1-1
D gene: TRBD1
V gene: TRBV27
clone size: many
CDR3 protein: CAIRDRLNTEAFF
CDR3 DNA: TGTGCCATTCGGGACAGGTTGAACACTGAAGCTTTCTTT

J gene: TRBJ2-5
D gene: -
V gene: TRBV20-1
clone size: many
CDR3 protein: CSAGLAGTQETQYF
CDR3 DNA: TGCAGTGCCGGTCTCGCGGGGACACAGGAGACCCAGTACTTC

J gene: TRBJ1-1
D gene: -
V gene: TRBV12-3/TRBV12-4
clone size: -
CDR3 protein: CASRIDRQGTEAFF
CDR3 DNA: TGTGCCAGCAGGATAGACAGGCAGGGCACTGAAGCTTTCTTT

J gene: TRBJ2-5
D gene: -
V gene: TRBV13
clone size: -
CDR3 protein: CASSADSETQYF
CDR3 DNA: TGTGCCAGCAGTGCGGATTCAGAGACCCAGTACTTC

J gene: TRBJ1-6
D gene: -
V gene: TRBV30
clone size: many
CDR3 protein: CACTRDTNNSPLHF
CDR3 DNA: TGTGCCTGCACCCGGGACACAAATAATTCACCCCTCCACTTT

J gene: TRBJ2-2
D gene: TRBD1
V gene: TRBV20-1
clone size: many
CDR3 protein: CSALFSGGAVTGELFF
CDR3 DNA: TGCAGTGCTCTATTTTCAGGGGGCGCTGTTACCGGGGAGCTGTTTTTT

J gene: TRBJ1-1
D gene: -
V gene: TRBV6-1
clone size: many
CDR3 protein: CASTLLRGTEAFF
CDR3 DNA: TGTGCCAGCACCCTTTTAAGAGGGACTGAAGCTTTCTTT

J gene: TRBJ1-3
D gene: -
V gene: TRBV15
clone size: -
CDR3 protein: CATSAGTANTIYF
CDR3 DNA: TGTGCCACCAGCGCGGGTACAGCAAACACCATATATTTT

J gene: TRBJ1-5
D gene: -
V gene: TRBV27
clone size: -
CDR3 protein: CASSESGWSRSNQPQHF
CDR3 DNA: TGTGCCAGCAGCGAGTCAGGGTGGTCGAGGAGCAATCAGCCCCAGCATTTT